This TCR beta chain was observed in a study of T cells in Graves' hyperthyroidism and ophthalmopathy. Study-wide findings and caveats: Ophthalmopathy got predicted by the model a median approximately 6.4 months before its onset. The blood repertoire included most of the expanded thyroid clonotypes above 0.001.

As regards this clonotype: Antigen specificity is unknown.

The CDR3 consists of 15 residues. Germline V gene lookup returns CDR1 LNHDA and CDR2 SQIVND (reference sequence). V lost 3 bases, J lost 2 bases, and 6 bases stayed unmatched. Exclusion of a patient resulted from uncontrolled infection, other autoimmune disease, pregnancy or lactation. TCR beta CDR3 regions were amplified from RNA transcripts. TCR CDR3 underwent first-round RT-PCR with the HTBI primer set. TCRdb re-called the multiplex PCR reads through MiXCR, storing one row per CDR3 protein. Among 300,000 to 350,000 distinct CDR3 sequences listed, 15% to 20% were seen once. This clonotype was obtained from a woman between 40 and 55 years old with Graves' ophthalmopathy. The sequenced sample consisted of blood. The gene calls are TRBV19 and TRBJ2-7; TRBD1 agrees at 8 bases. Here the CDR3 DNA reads TGTGCCAGTAGTATCCGGTCACAGGGGGCCTACGAGCAGTACTTC. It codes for CASSIRSQGAYEQYF.